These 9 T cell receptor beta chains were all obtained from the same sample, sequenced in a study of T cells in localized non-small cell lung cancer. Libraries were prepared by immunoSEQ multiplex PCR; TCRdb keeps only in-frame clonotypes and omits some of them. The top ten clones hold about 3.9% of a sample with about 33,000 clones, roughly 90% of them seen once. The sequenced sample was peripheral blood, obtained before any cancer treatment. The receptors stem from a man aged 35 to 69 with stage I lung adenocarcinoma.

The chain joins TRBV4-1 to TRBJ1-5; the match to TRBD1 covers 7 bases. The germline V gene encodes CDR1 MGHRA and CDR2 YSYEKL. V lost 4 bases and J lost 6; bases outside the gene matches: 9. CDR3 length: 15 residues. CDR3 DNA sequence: TGCGCCAGCAGCCTAGGGACAGCCCGTGGTCAGCCCCAGCATTTT. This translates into CASSLGTARGQPQHF.

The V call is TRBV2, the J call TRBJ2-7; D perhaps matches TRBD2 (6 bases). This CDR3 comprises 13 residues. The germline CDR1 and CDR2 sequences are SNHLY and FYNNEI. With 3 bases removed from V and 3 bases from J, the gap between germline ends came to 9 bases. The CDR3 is CASSDGGIYEQYF. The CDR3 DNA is TGTGCCAGCAGTGATGGCGGGATCTACGAGCAGTACTTC.

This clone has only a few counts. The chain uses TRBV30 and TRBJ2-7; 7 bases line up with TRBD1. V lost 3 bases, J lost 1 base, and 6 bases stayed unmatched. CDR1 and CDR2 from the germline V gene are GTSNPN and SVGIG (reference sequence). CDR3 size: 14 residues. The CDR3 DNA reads TGTGCCTGGAGGACCAGGGGGTGGTCCTACGAGCAGTACTTC. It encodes CAWRTRGWSYEQYF.

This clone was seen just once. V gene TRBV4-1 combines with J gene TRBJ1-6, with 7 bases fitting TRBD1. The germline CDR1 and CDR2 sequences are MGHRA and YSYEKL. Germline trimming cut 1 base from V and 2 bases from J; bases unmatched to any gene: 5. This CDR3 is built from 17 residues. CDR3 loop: CASSQVNRGAYNSPLHF. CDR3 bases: TGCGCCAGCAGCCAAGTCAACAGGGGCGCCTATAATTCACCCCTCCACTTT.

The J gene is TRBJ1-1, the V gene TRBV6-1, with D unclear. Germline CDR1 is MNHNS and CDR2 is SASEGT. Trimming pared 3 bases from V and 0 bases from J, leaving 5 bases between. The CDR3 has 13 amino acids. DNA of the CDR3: TGTGCCAGCAGTGACGGCATGAACACTGAAGCTTTCTTT. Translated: CASSDGMNTEAFF.

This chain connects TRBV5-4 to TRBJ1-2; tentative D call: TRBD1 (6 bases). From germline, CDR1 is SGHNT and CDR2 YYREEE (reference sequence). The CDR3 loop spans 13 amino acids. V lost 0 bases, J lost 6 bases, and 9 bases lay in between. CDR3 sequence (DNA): TGTGCCAGCAGCTTGGAACAGGGCCATGGCTACACCTTC. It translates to CASSLEQGHGYTF. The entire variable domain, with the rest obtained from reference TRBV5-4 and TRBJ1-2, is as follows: ETGVTQSPTHLIKTRGQQVTLRCSSQSGHNTVSWYQQALGQGPQFIFQYYREEENGRGNFPPRFSGLQFPNYSSELNVNALELDDSALYLCASSLEQGHGYTFGSGTRLTVV.

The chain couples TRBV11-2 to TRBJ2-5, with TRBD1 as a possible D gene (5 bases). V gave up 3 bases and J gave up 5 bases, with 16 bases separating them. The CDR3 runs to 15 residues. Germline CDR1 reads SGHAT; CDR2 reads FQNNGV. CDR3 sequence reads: CASSFTRVSGETQYF. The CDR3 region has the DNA TGTGCCAGCAGCTTTACCAGGGTATCCGGGGAGACCCAGTACTTC.

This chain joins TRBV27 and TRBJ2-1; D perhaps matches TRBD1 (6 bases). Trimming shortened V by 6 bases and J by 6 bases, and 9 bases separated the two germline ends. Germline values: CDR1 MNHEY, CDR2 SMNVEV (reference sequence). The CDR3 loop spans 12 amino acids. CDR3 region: CASRDRSNEQFF. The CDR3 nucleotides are TGTGCCAGCAGGGACAGAAGCAATGAGCAGTTCTTC.

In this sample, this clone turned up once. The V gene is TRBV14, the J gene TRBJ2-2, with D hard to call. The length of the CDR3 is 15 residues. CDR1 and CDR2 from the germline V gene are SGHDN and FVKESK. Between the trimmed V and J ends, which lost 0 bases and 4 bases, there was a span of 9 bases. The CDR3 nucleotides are TGTGCCAGCAGCCAAGAACACAGCTTCACCGGGGAGCTGTTTTTT. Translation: CASSQEHSFTGELFF. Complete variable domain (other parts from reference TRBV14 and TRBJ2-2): EAGVTQFPSHSVIEKGQTVTLRCDPISGHDNLYWYRRVMGKEIKFLLHFVKESKQDESGMPNNRFLAERTGGTYSTLKVQPAELEDSGVYFCASSQEHSFTGELFFGEGSRLTVL.